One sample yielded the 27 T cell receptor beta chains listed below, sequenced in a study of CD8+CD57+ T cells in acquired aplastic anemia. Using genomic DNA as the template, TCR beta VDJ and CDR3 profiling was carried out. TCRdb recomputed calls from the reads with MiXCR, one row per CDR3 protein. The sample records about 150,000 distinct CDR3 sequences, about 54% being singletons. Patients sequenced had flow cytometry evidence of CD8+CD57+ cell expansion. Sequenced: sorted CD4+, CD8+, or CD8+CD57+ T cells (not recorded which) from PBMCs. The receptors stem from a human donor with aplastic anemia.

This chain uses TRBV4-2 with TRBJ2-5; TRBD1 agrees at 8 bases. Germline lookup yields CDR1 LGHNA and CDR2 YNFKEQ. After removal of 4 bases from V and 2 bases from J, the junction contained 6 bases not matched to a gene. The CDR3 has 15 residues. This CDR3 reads CASSPGQERQETQYF. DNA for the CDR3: TGTGCCAGCAGCCCGGGACAGGAACGTCAAGAGACCCAGTACTTC.

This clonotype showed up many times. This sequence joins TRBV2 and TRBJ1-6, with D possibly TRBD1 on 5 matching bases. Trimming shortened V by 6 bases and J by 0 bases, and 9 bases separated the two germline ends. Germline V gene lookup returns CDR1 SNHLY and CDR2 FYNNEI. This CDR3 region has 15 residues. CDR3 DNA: TGTGCCAGCAGGAGAGACAGCTCCTATAATTCACCCCTCCACTTT. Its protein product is CASRRDSSYNSPLHF.

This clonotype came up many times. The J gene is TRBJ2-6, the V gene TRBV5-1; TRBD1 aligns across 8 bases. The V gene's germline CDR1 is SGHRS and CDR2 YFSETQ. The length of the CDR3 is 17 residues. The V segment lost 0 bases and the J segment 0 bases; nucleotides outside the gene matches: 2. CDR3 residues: CASSLGTGLSGANVLTF. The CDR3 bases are TGCGCCAGCAGCTTGGGGACAGGGCTCTCTGGGGCCAACGTCCTGACTTTC.

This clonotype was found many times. DNA for the CDR3: TGCGCCAGCAGTCCTGGGACAGGGAGGTCCTACGAGCAGTACTTC. As protein: CASSPGTGRSYEQYF. The genes are TRBV4-1 and TRBJ2-7; TRBD1 agrees at 9 bases. With 6 bases clipped from V and 1 base from J, the junction kept 7 bases outside the gene matches. The CDR3 is made up of 15 amino acids. Germline CDR1 and CDR2: MGHRA and YSYEKL.

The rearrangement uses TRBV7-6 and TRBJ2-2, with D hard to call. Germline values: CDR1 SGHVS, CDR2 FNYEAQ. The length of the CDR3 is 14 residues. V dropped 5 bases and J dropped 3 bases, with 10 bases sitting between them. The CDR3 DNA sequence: TGTGCCAGCAGCCTGACACGAGACACCGGGGAGCTGTTTTTT. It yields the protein CASSLTRDTGELFF.

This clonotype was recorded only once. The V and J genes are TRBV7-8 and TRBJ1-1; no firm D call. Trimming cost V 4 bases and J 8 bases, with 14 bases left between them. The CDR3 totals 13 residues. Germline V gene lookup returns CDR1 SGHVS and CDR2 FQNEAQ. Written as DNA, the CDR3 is TGTGCCAGCAGCTCGTCCTCGGGAAAGGAAGCTTTCTTT. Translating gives CASSSSSGKEAFF.

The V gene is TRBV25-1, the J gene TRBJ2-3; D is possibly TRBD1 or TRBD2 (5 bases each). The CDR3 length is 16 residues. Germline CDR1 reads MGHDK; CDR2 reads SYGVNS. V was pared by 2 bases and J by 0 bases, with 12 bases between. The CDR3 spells CASSEGRGVSTDTQYF. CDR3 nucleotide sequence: TGTGCCAGCAGTGAAGGGAGAGGGGTTAGCACAGATACGCAGTATTTT.

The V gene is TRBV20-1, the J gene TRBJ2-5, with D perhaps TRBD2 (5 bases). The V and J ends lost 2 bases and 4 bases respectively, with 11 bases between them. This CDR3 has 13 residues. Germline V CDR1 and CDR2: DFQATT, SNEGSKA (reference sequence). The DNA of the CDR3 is TGCAGTGCTAGACTCGGGAATCGAGAGACCCAGTACTTC. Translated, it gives CSARLGNRETQYF.

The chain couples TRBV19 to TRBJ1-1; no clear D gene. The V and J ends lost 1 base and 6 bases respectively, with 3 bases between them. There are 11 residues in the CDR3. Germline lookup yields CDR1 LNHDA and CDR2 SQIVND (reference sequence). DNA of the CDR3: TGTGCCAGTAGTATAGCGTCTGAAGCTTTCTTT. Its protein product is CASSIASEAFF.

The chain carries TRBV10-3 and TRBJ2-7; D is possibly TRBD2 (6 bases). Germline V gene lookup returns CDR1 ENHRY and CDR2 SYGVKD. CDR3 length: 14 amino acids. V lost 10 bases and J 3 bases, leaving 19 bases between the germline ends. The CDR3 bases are TGTGCCAGCAGCTTAGGTATGGGGGGCTACGAGCAGTACTTC. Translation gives CASSLGMGGYEQYF.

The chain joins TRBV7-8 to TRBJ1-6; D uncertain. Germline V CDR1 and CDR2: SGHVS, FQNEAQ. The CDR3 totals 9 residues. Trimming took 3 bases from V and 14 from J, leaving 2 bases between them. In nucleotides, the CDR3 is TGTGCCAGCAGCTTCGCCCTCCACTTT. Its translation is CASSFALHF.

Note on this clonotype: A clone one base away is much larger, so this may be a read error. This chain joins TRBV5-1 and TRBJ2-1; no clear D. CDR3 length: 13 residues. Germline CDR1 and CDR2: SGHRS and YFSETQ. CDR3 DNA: TGTGCCAGCAGCTTCGGGTTGAGGAGTGAGCAGTTCTTC. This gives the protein CASSFGLRSEQFF.

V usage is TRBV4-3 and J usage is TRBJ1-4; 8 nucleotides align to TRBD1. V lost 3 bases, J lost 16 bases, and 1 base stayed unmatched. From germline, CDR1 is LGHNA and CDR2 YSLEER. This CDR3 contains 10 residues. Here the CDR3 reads CASSQGTGFF. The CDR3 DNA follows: TGCGCCAGCAGCCAGGGGACAGGGTTTTTT.

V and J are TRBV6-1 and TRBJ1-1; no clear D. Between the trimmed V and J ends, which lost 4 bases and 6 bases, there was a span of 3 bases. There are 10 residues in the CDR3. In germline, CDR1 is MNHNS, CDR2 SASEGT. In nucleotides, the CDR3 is TGTGCCAGCAGTGTTTCTGAAGCTTTCTTT. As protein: CASSVSEAFF.

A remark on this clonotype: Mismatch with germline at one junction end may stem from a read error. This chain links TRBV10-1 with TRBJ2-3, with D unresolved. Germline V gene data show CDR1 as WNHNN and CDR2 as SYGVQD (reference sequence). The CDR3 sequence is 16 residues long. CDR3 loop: CASSEVGPSRPDTQYF. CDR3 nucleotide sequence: TGTGCCAGCAGTGAAGTTGGTCCCTCTAGGCCCGATACGCAGTATTTT.

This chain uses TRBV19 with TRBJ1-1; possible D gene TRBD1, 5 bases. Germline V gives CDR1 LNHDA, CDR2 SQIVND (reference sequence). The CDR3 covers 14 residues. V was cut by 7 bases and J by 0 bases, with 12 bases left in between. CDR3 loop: CASTPDRMNTEAFF. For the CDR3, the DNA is TGTGCCAGTACCCCAGACAGAATGAACACTGAAGCTTTCTTT.

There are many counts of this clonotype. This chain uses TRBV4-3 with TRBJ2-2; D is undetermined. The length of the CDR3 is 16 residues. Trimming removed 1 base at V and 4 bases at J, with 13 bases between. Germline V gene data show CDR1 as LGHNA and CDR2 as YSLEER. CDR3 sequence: CASSQGLRTSTGELFF. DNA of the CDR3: TGCGCCAGCAGCCAAGGACTGAGGACGAGCACCGGGGAGCTGTTTTTT.

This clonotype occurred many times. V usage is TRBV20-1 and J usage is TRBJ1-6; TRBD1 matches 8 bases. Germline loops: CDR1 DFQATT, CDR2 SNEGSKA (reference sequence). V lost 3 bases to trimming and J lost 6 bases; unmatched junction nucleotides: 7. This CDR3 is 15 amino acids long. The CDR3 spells CSARGGTGFNSPLHF. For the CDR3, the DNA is TGCAGTGCTAGGGGGGGGACAGGATTTAATTCACCCCTCCACTTT.

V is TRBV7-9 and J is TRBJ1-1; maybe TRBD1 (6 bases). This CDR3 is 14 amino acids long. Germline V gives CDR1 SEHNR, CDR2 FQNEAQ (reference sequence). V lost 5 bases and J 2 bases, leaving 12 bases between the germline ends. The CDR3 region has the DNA TGTGCCAGCAGCCCGACAGGCCTAAACACTGAAGCTTTCTTT. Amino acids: CASSPTGLNTEAFF.

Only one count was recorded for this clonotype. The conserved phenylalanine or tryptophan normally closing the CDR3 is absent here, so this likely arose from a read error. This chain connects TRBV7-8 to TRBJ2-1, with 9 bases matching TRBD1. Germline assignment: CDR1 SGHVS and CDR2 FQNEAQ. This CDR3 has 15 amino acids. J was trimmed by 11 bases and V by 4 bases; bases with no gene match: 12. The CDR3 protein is CASSSDRGPTDKQFL. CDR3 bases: TGTGCCAGCAGCTCGGACAGGGGTCCTACCGATAAGCAGTTCCTC.

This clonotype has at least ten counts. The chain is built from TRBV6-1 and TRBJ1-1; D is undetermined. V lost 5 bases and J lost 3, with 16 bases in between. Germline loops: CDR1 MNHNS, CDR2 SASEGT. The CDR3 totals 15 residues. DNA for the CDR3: TGTGCCAGCAGTACCCCTTATGGGGAGGACACTGAAGCTTTCTTT. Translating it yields CASSTPYGEDTEAFF.

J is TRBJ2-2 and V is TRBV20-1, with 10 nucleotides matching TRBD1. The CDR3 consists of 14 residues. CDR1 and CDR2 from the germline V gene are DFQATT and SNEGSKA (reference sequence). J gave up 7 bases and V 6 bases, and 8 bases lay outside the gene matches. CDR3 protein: CSAKDRGVSGELFF. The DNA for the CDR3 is TGCAGTGCAAAGGACAGGGGGGTTAGCGGGGAGCTGTTTTTT.

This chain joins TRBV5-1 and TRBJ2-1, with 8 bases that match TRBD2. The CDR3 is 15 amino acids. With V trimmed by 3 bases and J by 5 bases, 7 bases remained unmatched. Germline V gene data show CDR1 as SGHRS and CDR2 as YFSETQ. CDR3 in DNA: TGCGCCAGCAGCTCCACCGGGACTAGGGACAATGAGCAGTTCTTC. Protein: CASSSTGTRDNEQFF.

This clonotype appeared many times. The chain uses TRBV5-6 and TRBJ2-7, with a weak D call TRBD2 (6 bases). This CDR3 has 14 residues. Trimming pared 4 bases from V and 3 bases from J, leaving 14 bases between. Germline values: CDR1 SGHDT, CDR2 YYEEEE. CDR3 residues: CASSPAGSLYEQYF. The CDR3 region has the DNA TGTGCCAGCAGCCCGGCGGGGTCCCTCTACGAGCAGTACTTC.

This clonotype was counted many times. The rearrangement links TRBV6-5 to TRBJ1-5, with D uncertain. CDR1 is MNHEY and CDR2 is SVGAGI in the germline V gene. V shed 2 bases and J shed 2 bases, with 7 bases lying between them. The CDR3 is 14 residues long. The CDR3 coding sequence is TGTGCCAGCAGTTACCGGGCGGGCAATCAGCCCCAGCATTTT. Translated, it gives CASSYRAGNQPQHF.

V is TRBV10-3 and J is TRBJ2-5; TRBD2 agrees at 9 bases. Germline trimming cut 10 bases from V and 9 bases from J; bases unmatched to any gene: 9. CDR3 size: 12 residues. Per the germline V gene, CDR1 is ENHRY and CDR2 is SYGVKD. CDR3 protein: CASRSVAGAQYF. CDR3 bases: TGTGCCAGCAGATCTGTAGCGGGGGCCCAGTACTTC.

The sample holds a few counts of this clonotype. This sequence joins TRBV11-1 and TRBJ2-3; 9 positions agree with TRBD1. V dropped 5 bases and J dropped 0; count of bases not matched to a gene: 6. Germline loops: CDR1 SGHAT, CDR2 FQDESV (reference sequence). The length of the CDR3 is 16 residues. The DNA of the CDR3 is TGTGCCAGCAGCACCAGACAGGGGGAAAGCACAGATACGCAGTATTTT. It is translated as CASSTRQGESTDTQYF.